Below, one TCR beta chain is given with its context. This sequence may be a read error, since a much larger clone differs from it by one base. It was with a sample-barcoded 5' primer and a J-beta primer mix that a second PCR of about 7 to 12 cycles was run. Template switching added a 12-random-nucleotide identifier to every cDNA molecule. A single record per CDR3 protein comes from TCRdb applying MiXCR to the 5' RACE reads. The table lists a few hundred thousand distinct CDR3 sequences, over 45% of them singletons. This sample is part of a study of blood T cells in healthy people across ages. In terms of origin and age, donors were healthy Caucasian individuals from Russia aged about 6 to 100. The germline V gene encodes CDR1 SGHTA and CDR2 FQGNSA. The length of the CDR3 is 15 residues.

This TCR derives from a man aged 55 to 70 in good health. The material sequenced was blood. The V and J genes are TRBV7-2 and TRBJ2-1; TRBD2 aligns across 13 bases. The CDR3 is CASNLTSGRAGEQFF. The CDR3 DNA sequence: TGTGCCAGCAACTTAACTAGCGGGAGGGCCGGTGAGCAGTTCTTC.